This TCR beta chain is drawn from a study of T cell changes during pregnancy in multiple sclerosis. The repertoire was sequenced with immunoSEQ multiplex PCR; TCRdb's copy has only in-frame clones and lacks some. In the table there are just under 80,000 clones, 85% to 95% of which are singletons. The CDR3 loop spans 15 amino acids. Germline lookup yields CDR1 SGHAT and CDR2 FQNNGV. The V end lost 3 bases, the J end lost 4 bases, and 15 bases lay between the germline ends. The TCR sequence derives from a female donor in good health, enrolled as a control in a pregnancy study. The sequences come from peripheral blood, collected in the second trimester of pregnancy. The rearrangement links TRBV11-2 to TRBJ2-5; D is perhaps TRBD1 (6 bases). For the CDR3, the DNA is TGTGCCAGCAGCTTCAGGGGTGTTGCAAGAGAGACCCAGTACTTC. The encoded protein is CASSFRGVARETQYF.